The clone carrying this TCR beta chain was counted many times. Its target is not known. Between the trimmed V and J ends, which lost 0 bases and 0 bases, there was a span of 15 bases. The CDR3 runs to 18 residues. Germline V gene data show CDR1 as DFQATT and CDR2 as SNEGSKA (reference sequence). The cDNA was synthesized by means of template-switch 5'RACE, which was carried out with 10-nucleotide random UMIs. Every sequencing run produced over 180 million TCR-beta sequences that came from 15-18 subjects. TCRdb re-derived calls from the 5' RACE reads in MiXCR, one entry per CDR3 protein. The sample shows approximately 19,000 distinct CDR3 sequences, around 14% of them seen only once. This sample is drawn from a study of neurological immune-mediated disorders. Points from the study as a whole: HTLV-1-associated myelopathy had the most TCR clonal expansion, whereas multiple sclerosis had the least (lower than in healthy controls).

Unsorted libraries came from 2 million PBMCs stored at -80 °C. The clonotype comes from a female donor with HTLV-1-associated myelopathy (HAM/TSP). V gene TRBV20-1 combines with J gene TRBJ1-6; D call uncertain. Sequencing was done on a sample of PBMCs. Here the CDR3 reads CSARDREFGGSYNSPLHF. Written as DNA, the CDR3 is TGCAGTGCTAGAGATCGGGAATTCGGTGGCTCCTATAATTCACCCCTCCACTTT.